Described below is a single TCR beta chain sequence and its context. Its target is not known. This CDR3 contains 16 residues. Germline CDR1 is SGHDT and CDR2 is YYEEEE. V shed 1 base and J shed 1 base, with 12 bases lying between them. Following extraction, RNA underwent reverse transcription to cDNA, which served as the sequencing template. TCRdb's copy holds only in-frame clones and misses some; the assay was immunoSEQ multiplex PCR. The sample lists approximately 210,000 clones, approximately 60% occurring once. This specimen comes from a study of CD8+ T cells in alopecia areata. Findings of the study overall: On tofacitinib, scalp clonality and expanded CD8+ clones among top 100 fell significantly. Among patients, TCR sharing was less clear than in mice, a difference possibly due in part to HLA diversity in the patient population.

Treatment denoted: oral pan-JAK inhibitor, 5-10 mg twice daily. From alopecia areata patients, lesional scalp punch biopsies and peripheral blood were collected. The V gene is TRBV5-6, the J gene TRBJ1-5, with D tentatively TRBD1 (5 bases). This receptor was taken from a human donor with alopecia areata. Sequences were derived from CD4+ T cells sorted from blood, sampled at week 4, from a patient treated with tofacitinib. This chain's CDR3 is CASSLSRGWSNQPQHF. DNA for the CDR3: TGTGCCAGCAGCTTGAGTAGGGGCTGGAGCAATCAGCCCCAGCATTTT.